A single sample gave rise to the 15 T cell receptor beta chains below, sequenced in a study of shared clonotypes between healthy human individuals (TCRdb year 2020). Libraries came from the immunoSEQ multiplex PCR assay. TCRdb carries this immuneACCESS record with in-frame sequences only. Its versions omit some clonotypes, under half of them owing to an unresolved V gene in the studies checked, with the rest unexplained. Within this sample are around 2,000,000 clones, with 90% to 95% of them counted one time only. The ten top clones hold under 0.15% of the sample. The sample taken for sequencing was naive CD4+ T cells sorted from blood. The cell subset or site label, as the study defines it: CD45RA+ positively selected. All receptors come from a man younger than 35 in good health.

CDR3 protein: CASSLIGQGNTIYF. CDR3 DNA: TGTGCCAGCAGCTTGATCGGCCAGGGAAACACCATATATTTT. The chain joins TRBV5-6 to TRBJ1-3; no firm D call. The germline gives CDR1 SGHDT, CDR2 YYEEEE. V gave up 1 base and J gave up 4 bases, with 9 bases separating them. This CDR3 contains 14 residues.

The rearrangement links TRBV15 to TRBJ1-2, with D tentatively TRBD1 (5 bases). Germline V gene sequence: CDR1 LNHNV, CDR2 YYDKDF (reference sequence). This CDR3 is 16 amino acids long. Trimming took 1 base from V and 4 from J, leaving 16 bases between them. The CDR3 sequence is CATSRGDSMTFYGYTF. The CDR3 DNA follows: TGTGCCACCAGCAGAGGAGACAGCATGACCTTCTATGGCTACACCTTC. Drawing the rest from reference TRBV15 and TRBJ1-2, the complete variable domain is DAMVIQNPRYQVTQFGKPVTLSCSQTLNHNVMYWYQQKSSQAPKLLFHYYDKDFNNEADTPDNFQSRRPNTSFCFLDIRSPGLGDTAMYLCATSRGDSMTFYGYTFGSGTRLTVV.

The chain links TRBV7-2 to TRBJ1-2, with TRBD1 matching over 10 bases. Germline V gene lookup returns CDR1 SGHTA and CDR2 FQGNSA. The CDR3 runs to 16 residues. Trimming at V came to 1 base and at J to 6 bases, leaving 8 bases not matched to a gene. CDR3 nucleotide sequence: TGTGCCAGCAGCTTAGTGGCCGGGACAGGGGTCGATGGCTACACCTTC. As protein: CASSLVAGTGVDGYTF.

The V and J genes are TRBV29-1 and TRBJ2-2, with D perhaps matching TRBD1 (5 bases). The CDR3 consists of 15 residues. CDR1 and CDR2 from the germline V gene are SQVTM and ANQGSEA. Trimming cost V 5 bases and J 3 bases, with 16 bases left between them. CDR3 amino acids: CSVSKGAVYTGELFF. The DNA for the CDR3 is TGCAGCGTTTCCAAAGGGGCAGTCTACACCGGGGAGCTGTTTTTT.

The gene calls are TRBV6-6 and TRBJ2-7; 11 positions match TRBD1. Per the germline V gene, CDR1 is MNHNY and CDR2 is SVGAGI (reference sequence). V shed 5 bases, J shed 2 bases, and the junction held 5 bases outside the gene matches. CDR3 length equals 15 residues. CDR3 coding DNA: TGTGCCAGCAGTAACCGGGACAGGGGGACCTACGAGCAGTACTTC. It translates to CASSNRDRGTYEQYF.

This clone has just one count. J is TRBJ1-1 and V is TRBV6-5; D may be TRBD1 (5 bases). The ends were cut back, 2 bases at V and 5 bases at J, with 15 bases in the middle. This CDR3 region has 15 residues. Germline CDR1 MNHEY, CDR2 SVGAGI. For the CDR3, the DNA is TGTGCCAGCAGTTACGGCCAGGGCGCGGGAACTGAAGCTTTCTTT. Encoded protein: CASSYGQGAGTEAFF.

The chain combines TRBV7-2 with TRBJ2-7; TRBD2 aligns across 10 bases. Germline CDR1 and CDR2: SGHTA and FQGNSA. The CDR3 contains 17 residues. Trimming removed 5 bases from V and 6 bases from J; junction bases left unmatched: 16. CDR3 residues: CASSHPGRSGGAGEQYF. The CDR3 nucleotides are TGTGCCAGCAGCCACCCGGGGAGGAGCGGGGGGGCCGGCGAGCAGTACTTC.

This CDR3 is CASSLSQGLNYGYTF. CDR3 coding DNA: TGTGCCAGCAGCTTATCCCAGGGTTTGAACTATGGCTACACCTTC. This sequence joins TRBV7-2 and TRBJ1-2; a possible D gene is TRBD1 (5 bases). The CDR3 sequence is 15 residues long. CDR1 is SGHTA, CDR2 FQGNSA, per germline. Trimming took 2 bases from V and 2 from J, leaving 12 bases between them. Filled out from reference TRBV7-2 and TRBJ1-2, the complete variable domain reads GAGVSQSPSNKVTEKGKDVELRCDPISGHTALYWYRQSLGQGLEFLIYFQGNSAPDKSGLPSDRFSAERTGGSVSTLTIQRTQQEDSAVYLCASSLSQGLNYGYTFGSGTRLTVV.

For the CDR3, the DNA is TGTGCCAGCAGCTTGTCTAGCGGGGTTTTCTACGAGCAGTACTTC. Encoded protein: CASSLSSGVFYEQYF. V usage is TRBV5-4 and J usage is TRBJ2-7; 9 bases align to TRBD2. This CDR3 comprises 15 residues. The germline CDR1 and CDR2 sequences are SGHNT and YYREEE (reference sequence). Trimming took 1 base from V and 3 from J; bases not matched to a gene: 5. Using reference TRBV5-4 and TRBJ2-7 for the parts outside the CDR3, the full variable domain is ETGVTQSPTHLIKTRGQQVTLRCSSQSGHNTVSWYQQALGQGPQFIFQYYREEENGRGNFPPRFSGLQFPNYSSELNVNALELDDSALYLCASSLSSGVFYEQYFGPGTRLTVT.

The chain recombines TRBV7-2 with TRBJ1-4; D gene unclear. The V gene's germline CDR1 is SGHTA and CDR2 FQGNSA. V dropped 3 bases and J dropped 0 bases, with 17 bases sitting between them. The CDR3 is 18 residues long. The chain's CDR3 is CASSFNPIYMTTNEKLFF. Written as DNA, the CDR3 is TGTGCCAGCAGCTTCAATCCGATATACATGACAACTAATGAAAAACTGTTTTTT.

Remarks on this clone: At one end, the junction sequence differs from germline, possibly due to a read error. The chain has TRBV5-1 and TRBJ2-3, with D unclear. Per germline, CDR1 SGHRS and CDR2 YFSETQ. This CDR3 is built from 15 residues. CDR3 residues: CASRRLERSTDTQYF. The DNA of the CDR3 is TGCGCGAGCAGGCGGCTGGAACGTAGCACAGATACGCAGTATTTT.

This rearrangement joins TRBV7-8 to TRBJ1-2; D remains unclear. This CDR3 is 15 amino acids long. CDR1 and CDR2 from the germline V gene are SGHVS and FQNEAQ. The ends were cut back, 5 bases at V and 5 bases at J, with 18 bases in the middle. CDR3 sequence reads: CASSPRADLLYGYTF. The CDR3 DNA reads TGTGCCAGCAGCCCCCGGGCCGACCTTCTATATGGCTACACCTTC.

Remarks on this clone: Within the sample, other DNA sequences also encode this same CDR3. The rearrangement uses TRBV28 and TRBJ1-2; weak D call: TRBD1 (6 bases). The CDR3 sequence is 13 residues long. CDR1 and CDR2 (germline): MDHEN, SYDVKM. V shed 4 bases and J shed 5 bases, with 11 bases lying between them. The CDR3 spells CASSSGGGYGYTF. CDR3 DNA: TGTGCCAGCAGTTCCGGGGGCGGGTATGGCTACACCTTC.

Notes on this clone: This CDR3 is also generated by other DNA sequences in the sample. The rearrangement joins TRBV6-5 to TRBJ2-1; 9 nucleotides align to TRBD2. Losses at the gene ends were 0 bases for V and 4 bases for J; bases not matched to a gene: 4. The CDR3 runs to 16 residues. Germline CDR1 is MNHEY and CDR2 is SVGAGI. CDR3 amino acids: CASSYSGLAGYNEQFF. In DNA, the CDR3 is TGTGCCAGCAGTTACTCTGGCCTAGCGGGGTACAATGAGCAGTTCTTC.

This chain links TRBV29-1 with TRBJ2-7; no reliable D call. Trimming cost V 5 bases and J 2 bases, with 10 bases left between them. The germline V gene encodes CDR1 SQVTM and CDR2 ANQGSEA. CDR3 size: 12 residues. CDR3 loop: CSVQTPTYEQYF. As DNA, the CDR3 is TGCAGCGTTCAGACTCCGACCTACGAGCAGTACTTC.